The subject of this entry is one T cell receptor (beta chain). TCRdb re-analyzed the PCR reads using MiXCR. Of approximately 7,000 clones in the sample, under 45% are singletons; the top ten hold approximately 23%. This sample is part of a study of metastatic and nonmetastatic thyroid tumors. This CDR3 has 13 amino acids. The V gene's germline CDR1 is MNHNS and CDR2 SASEGT. J was trimmed by 5 bases and V by 5 bases; bases with no gene match: 4. Patients underwent thyroid surgery, and none had received any treatment before it. Sequenced material: tumor tissue. The rearrangement links TRBV6-1 to TRBJ1-1, with TRBD1 matching 8 bases. The TCR sequence derives from a female donor with papillary thyroid cancer or a benign thyroid nodule (not recorded which). Some clones in this sample may be carry-over from other donors' samples. CDR3 in DNA: TGTGCCAGCAGTAGTACAGGGGGGACTGAAGCTTTCTTT. Amino acid sequence: CASSSTGGTEAFF.